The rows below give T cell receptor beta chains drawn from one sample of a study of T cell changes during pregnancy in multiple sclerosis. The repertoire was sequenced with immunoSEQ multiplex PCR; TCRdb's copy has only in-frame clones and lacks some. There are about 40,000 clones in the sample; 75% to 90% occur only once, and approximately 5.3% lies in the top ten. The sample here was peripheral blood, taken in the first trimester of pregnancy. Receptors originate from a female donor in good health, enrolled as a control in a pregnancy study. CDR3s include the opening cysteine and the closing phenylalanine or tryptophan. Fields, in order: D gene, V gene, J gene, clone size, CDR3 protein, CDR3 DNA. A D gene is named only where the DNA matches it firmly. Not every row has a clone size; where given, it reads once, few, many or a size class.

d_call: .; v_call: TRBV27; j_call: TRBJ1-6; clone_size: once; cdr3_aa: CASSFSGDDSPLHF; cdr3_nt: TGTGCCAGCAGTTTTTCGGGAGACGATTCACCCCTCCACTTT
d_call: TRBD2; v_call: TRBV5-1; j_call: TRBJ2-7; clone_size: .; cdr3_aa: CASNPMPRGLAGNSYEQYF; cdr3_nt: TGCGCCAGCAACCCTATGCCCCGGGGACTAGCGGGCAACTCCTACGAGCAGTACTTC
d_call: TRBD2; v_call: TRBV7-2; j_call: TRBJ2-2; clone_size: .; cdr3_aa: CASSPRGAGGGNTGELFF; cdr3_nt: TGTGCCAGCAGCCCCCGGGGGGCGGGGGGAGGGAACACCGGGGAGCTGTTTTTT
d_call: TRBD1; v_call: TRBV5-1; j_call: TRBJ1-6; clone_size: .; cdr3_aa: CASSPGQGASPLHF; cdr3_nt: TGCGCCAGCAGCCCGGGACAGGGGGCGTCACCCCTCCACTTT
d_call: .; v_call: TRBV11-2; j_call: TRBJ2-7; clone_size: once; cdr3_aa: CASSLDRGYEQYF; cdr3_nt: TGTGCCAGCAGCTTAGATCGGGGGTACGAGCAGTACTTC
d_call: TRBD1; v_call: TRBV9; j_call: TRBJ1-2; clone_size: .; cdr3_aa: CASSAGGGVGYTF; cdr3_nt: TGTGCCAGCAGCGCAGGGGGCGGCGTTGGCTACACCTTC
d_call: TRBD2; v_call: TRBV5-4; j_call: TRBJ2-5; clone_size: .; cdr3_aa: CASSPGLEQTQYF; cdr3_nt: TGTGCCAGCAGCCCAGGACTAGAGCAGACCCAGTACTTC
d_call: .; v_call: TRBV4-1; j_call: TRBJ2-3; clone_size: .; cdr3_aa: CASSQVGASTDTQYF; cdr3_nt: TGCGCCAGCAGCCAAGTGGGAGCTAGCACAGATACGCAGTATTTT
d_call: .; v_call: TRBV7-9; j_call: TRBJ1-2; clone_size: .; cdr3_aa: CASSLDRLDSSAGYTF; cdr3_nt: TGTGCCAGCAGCTTAGACCGTTTGGACAGTAGCGCGGGCTACACCTTC
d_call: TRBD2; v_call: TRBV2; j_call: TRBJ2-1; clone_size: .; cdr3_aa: CAIGTSGFYNEQFF; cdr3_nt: TGTGCCATCGGGACTAGCGGATTCTACAATGAGCAGTTCTTC
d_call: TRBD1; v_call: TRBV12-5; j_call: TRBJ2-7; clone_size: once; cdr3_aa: CASGPGQYEQYF; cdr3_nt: TGTGCTAGTGGTCCGGGACAGTACGAGCAGTACTTC
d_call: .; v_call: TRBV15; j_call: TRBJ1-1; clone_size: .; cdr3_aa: CATSGADWNTEAFF; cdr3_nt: TGTGCCACCAGCGGAGCAGATTGGAACACTGAAGCTTTCTTT
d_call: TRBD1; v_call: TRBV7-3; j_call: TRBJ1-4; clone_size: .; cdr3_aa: CASSTRDRGPANEKLFF; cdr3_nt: TGTGCCAGCAGCACCCGGGACAGGGGGCCCGCTAATGAAAAACTGTTTTTT
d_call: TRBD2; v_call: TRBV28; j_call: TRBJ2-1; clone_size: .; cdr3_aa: CASSPRTSADLASYNEQFF; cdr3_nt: TGTGCCAGCAGTCCCAGGACTAGCGCAGACCTTGCCTCCTACAATGAGCAGTTCTTC
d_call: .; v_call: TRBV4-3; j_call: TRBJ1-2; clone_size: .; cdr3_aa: CASSQDRVVAGYTF; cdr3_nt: TGCGCCAGCAGCCAAGATCGCGTGGTCGCTGGCTACACCTTC
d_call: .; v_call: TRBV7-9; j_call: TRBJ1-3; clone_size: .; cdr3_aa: CASSSRGSGNTIYF; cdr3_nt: TGTGCCAGCAGCTCACGGGGTTCTGGAAACACCATATATTTT
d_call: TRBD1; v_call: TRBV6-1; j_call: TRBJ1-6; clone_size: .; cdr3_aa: CASGGQGYNSPLHF; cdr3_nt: TGTGCCAGCGGAGGACAGGGTTATAATTCACCCCTCCACTTT
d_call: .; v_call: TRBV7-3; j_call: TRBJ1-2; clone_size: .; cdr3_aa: CASSLYQGSDDYTF; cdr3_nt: TGTGCCAGCAGCTTATATCAGGGCTCTGACGACTACACCTTC
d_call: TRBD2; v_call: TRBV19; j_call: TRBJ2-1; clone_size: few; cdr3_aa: CASSTSGTSGAEEQFF; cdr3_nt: TGTGCCAGTAGTACCTCCGGGACTAGCGGGGCAGAAGAGCAGTTCTTC
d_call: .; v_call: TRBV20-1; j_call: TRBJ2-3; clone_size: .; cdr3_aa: CSVPSTDTQYF; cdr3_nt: TGCAGTGTTCCAAGCACAGATACGCAGTATTTT
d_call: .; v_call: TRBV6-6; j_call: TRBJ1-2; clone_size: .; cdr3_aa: CASSSSVQGSLRYTF; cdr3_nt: TGTGCCAGCAGTTCGTCGGTGCAGGGGTCTCTAAGGTACACCTTC
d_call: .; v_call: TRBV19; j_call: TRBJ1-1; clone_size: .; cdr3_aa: CASSPGPGTEAFF; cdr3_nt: TGTGCCAGTAGTCCCGGGCCGGGGACTGAAGCTTTCTTT
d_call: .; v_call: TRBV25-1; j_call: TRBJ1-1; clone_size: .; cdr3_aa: CASSKNTEAFF; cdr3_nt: TGTGCCAGCAGCAAGAACACTGAAGCTTTCTTT
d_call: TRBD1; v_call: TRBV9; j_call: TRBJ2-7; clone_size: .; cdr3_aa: CASSARQGAGNEQYF; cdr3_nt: TGTGCCAGCAGCGCCCGACAGGGGGCAGGGAACGAGCAGTACTTC
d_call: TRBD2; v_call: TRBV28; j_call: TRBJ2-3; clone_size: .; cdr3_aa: CASSFGTSGTDTQYF; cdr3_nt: TGTGCCAGCAGTTTCGGGACTAGCGGCACAGATACGCAGTATTTT
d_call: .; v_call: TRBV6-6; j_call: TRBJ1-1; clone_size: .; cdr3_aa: CASSYLQVAEAFF; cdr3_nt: TGTGCCAGCAGTTATTTACAGGTGGCTGAAGCTTTCTTT
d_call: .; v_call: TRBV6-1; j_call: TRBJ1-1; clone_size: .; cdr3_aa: CASSEGPELNTEAFF; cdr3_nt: TGTGCCAGCAGTGAAGGCCCGGAGTTGAACACTGAAGCTTTCTTT
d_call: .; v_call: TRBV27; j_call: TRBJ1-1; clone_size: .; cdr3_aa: CASSLISRGDTEAFF; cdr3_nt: TGTGCCAGCAGTTTAATCTCCCGGGGTGACACTGAAGCTTTCTTT
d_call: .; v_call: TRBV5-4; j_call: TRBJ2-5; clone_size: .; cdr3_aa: CASSLERTAETQYF; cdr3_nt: TGTGCCAGCAGCTTGGAGCGGACAGCAGAGACCCAGTACTTC
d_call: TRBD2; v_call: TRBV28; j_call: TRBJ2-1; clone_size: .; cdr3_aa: CASSPTLAGAWGEQFF; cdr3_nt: TGTGCCAGCAGTCCGACGCTAGCGGGAGCGTGGGGTGAGCAGTTCTTC
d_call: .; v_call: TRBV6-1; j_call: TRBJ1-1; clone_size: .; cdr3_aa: CASSDFQGNTEAFF; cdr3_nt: TGTGCCAGCAGTGATTTCCAGGGTAACACTGAAGCTTTCTTT
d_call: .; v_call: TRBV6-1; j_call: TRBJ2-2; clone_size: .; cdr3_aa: CASTPTGELFF; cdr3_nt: TGTGCCAGCACCCCAACCGGGGAGCTGTTTTTT
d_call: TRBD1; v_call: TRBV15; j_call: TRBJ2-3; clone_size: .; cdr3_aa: CATSRDKGARRQYF; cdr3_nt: TGTGCCACCAGCAGAGATAAGGGGGCCCGAAGGCAGTATTTT
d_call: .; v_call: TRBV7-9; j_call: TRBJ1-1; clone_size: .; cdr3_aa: CASSLDPDSSTEAFF; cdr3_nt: TGTGCCAGCAGCTTAGACCCTGACAGCAGCACTGAAGCTTTCTTT
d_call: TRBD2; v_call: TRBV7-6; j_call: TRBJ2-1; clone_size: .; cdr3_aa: CASSAGTRAYNEQFF; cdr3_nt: TGTGCCAGCAGCGCCGGGACTAGGGCCTACAATGAGCAGTTCTTC
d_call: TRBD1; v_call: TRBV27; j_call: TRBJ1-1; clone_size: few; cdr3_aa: CASYRDRRAFF; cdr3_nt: TGTGCCAGTTACCGGGACAGGAGAGCTTTCTTT
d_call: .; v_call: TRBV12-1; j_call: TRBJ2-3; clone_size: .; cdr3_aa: CASSFGGGGLAGAGDTQYF; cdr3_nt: TGTGCCAGCAGCTTTGGAGGGGGCGGACTAGCGGGGGCTGGGGATACGCAGTATTTT
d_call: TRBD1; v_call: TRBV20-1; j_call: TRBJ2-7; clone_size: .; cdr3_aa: CSARDSYEQYF; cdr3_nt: TGCAGTGCCCGGGACAGCTACGAGCAGTACTTC
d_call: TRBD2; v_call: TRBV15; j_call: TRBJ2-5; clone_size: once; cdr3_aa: CATSSSRGVQETQYF; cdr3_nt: TGTGCCACCAGCAGCTCCCGGGGGGTCCAAGAGACCCAGTACTTC
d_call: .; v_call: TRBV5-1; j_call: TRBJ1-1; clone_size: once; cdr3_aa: CASSYDQGPNTEAFF; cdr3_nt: TGCGCCAGCAGCTATGATCAGGGGCCGAACACTGAAGCTTTCTTT
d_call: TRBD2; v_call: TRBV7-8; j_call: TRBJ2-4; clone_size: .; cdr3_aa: CASSRSGGKNIQYF; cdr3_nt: TGTGCCAGCAGCCGTAGCGGGGGGAAAAACATTCAGTACTTC
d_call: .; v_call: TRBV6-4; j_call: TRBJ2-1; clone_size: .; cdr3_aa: CASRRDLSYNEQFF; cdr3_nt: TGTGCCAGCAGACGGGACTTGTCATACAATGAGCAGTTCTTC
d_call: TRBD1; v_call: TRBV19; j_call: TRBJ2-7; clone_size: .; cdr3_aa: CASSIPGQMYEQYF; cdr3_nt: TGTGCCAGTAGTATACCGGGACAGATGTACGAGCAGTACTTC
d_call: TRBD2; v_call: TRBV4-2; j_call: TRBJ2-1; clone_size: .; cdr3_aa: CASSQDGNSGRNEQFF; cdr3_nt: TGTGCCAGCAGCCAAGATGGTAATAGCGGGCGCAATGAGCAGTTCTTC
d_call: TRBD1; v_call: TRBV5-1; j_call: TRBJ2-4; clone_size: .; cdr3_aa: CASSPGQGAAKNIQYF; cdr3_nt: TGCGCCAGCAGCCCGGGACAGGGGGCGGCCAAAAACATTCAGTACTTC
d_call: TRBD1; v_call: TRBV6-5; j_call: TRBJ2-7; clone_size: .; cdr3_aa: CASTRSGTGNYEQYF; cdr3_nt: TGTGCCAGCACCCGATCCGGGACAGGGAACTACGAGCAGTACTTC
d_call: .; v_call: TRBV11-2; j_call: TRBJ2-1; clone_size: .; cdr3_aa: CASSLVGRGRGNEQFF; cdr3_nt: TGTGCCAGCAGCCTTGTAGGCCGGGGGCGGGGGAATGAGCAGTTCTTC
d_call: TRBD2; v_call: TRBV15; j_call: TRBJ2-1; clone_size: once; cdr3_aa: CATSLRGGSETYNEQFF; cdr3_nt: TGTGCCACCAGCCTTCGGGGCGGGAGTGAAACCTACAATGAGCAGTTCTTC
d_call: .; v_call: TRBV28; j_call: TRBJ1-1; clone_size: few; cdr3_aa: CASSLRGGTEAFF; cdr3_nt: TGTGCCAGCAGTTTAAGAGGGGGCACTGAAGCTTTCTTT
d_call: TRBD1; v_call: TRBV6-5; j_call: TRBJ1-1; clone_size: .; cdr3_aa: CASHPTGTVNTEAFF; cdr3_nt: TGTGCCAGCCATCCCACCGGGACAGTGAACACTGAAGCTTTCTTT
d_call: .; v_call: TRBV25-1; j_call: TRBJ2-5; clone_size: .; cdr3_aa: CASSESAQRETQYF; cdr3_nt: TGTGCCAGCAGTGAATCCGCCCAGAGGGAGACCCAGTACTTC
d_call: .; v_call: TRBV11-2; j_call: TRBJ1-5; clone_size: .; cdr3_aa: CASSSQGGSNQPQHF; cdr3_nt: TGTGCCAGCAGTTCTCAGGGTGGGAGCAATCAGCCCCAGCATTTT
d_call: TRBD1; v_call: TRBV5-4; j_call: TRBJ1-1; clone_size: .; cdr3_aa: CASSPRDRGFTEAFF; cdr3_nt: TGTGCCAGCAGCCCCCGGGACAGGGGGTTCACTGAAGCTTTCTTT
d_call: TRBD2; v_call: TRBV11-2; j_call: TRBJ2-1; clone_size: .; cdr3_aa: CASSYRPSLAGYNEQFF; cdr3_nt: TGTGCCAGCAGCTACCGACCTTCCCTAGCGGGGTACAATGAGCAGTTCTTC
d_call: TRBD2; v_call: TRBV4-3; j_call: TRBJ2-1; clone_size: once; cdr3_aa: CASSQRGGAYNEQFF; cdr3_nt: TGCGCCAGCAGCCAGCGGGGGGGCGCCTACAATGAGCAGTTCTTC
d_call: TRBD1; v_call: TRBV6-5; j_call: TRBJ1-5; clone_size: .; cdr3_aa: CASSLDRENQPQHF; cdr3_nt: TGTGCCAGCAGCCTCGACAGGGAAAATCAGCCCCAGCATTTT
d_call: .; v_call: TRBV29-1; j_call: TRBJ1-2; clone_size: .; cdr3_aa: CSVVLNADYGYTF; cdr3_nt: TGCAGCGTTGTTTTGAACGCGGACTATGGCTACACCTTC
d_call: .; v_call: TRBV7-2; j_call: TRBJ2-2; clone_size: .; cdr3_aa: CASSPPGTGELFF; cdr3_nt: TGTGCCAGCAGCCCCCCCGGGACCGGGGAGCTGTTTTTT
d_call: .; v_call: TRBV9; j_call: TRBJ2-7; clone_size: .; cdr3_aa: CASSGKGYEQYF; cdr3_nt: TGTGCCAGCAGCGGAAAGGGGTACGAGCAGTACTTC